One and the same sample provided the 19 T cell receptor beta chains below, sequenced in a study of neurological immune-mediated disorders. TCRdb re-derived calls from the 5' RACE reads in MiXCR, one entry per CDR3 protein. Among about 88,000 distinct CDR3 sequences listed, 3.5% were seen once. The sample comprised PBMCs. The receptors here all came from a young woman with multiple sclerosis.

The table lists this clonotype with many counts. The chain has TRBV5-1 and TRBJ2-1; maybe TRBD2 (6 bases). V gave up 4 bases and J gave up 1 base, with 12 bases separating them. Germline CDR1 and CDR2: SGHRS and YFSETQ. This CDR3 is built from 15 residues. The CDR3 is CASSAGGDSYNEQFF. CDR3 in DNA: TGCGCCAGCAGCGCCGGGGGAGATTCCTACAATGAGCAGTTCTTC.

This clonotype was found many times. The genes are TRBV27 and TRBJ1-1; D is possibly TRBD1 (6 bases). CDR1 MNHEY and CDR2 SMNVEV come from the germline V gene (reference sequence). The CDR3 spans 15 residues. Trimming took 4 bases from V and 7 from J, leaving 19 bases between them. The CDR3 nucleotides read TGTGCCAGCAGTTCCATACACAGGGCCCGCGGTGAAGCTTTCTTT. It codes for CASSSIHRARGEAFF.

This clonotype appeared many times. The chain combines TRBV3-1 with TRBJ1-1; D gene uncertain. From germline, CDR1 is LGHDT and CDR2 YNNKEL (reference sequence). Trimming shortened V by 4 bases and J by 7 bases, and 16 bases separated the two germline ends. The CDR3 is made up of 14 amino acids. The CDR3 sequence: CASSPVWPDGEAFF. The CDR3 DNA reads TGTGCCAGCAGCCCCGTGTGGCCGGACGGTGAAGCTTTCTTT.

This clonotype was picked up one time. Being one base from a much bigger clone, this may be a read error. The J gene is TRBJ1-2, the V gene TRBV6-5; D gene uncertain. Germline V gene data show CDR1 as MNHEY and CDR2 as SVGAGI. The length of the CDR3 is 11 residues. The CDR3 spells CASSYMGGYIF. For the CDR3, the DNA is TGTGCCAGCAGTTACATGGGAGGCTACATCTTC.

This clonotype was observed at least ten times. V is TRBV6-2 or TRBV6-3 and J is TRBJ2-5; D ambiguous. This CDR3 is built from 12 residues. Germline assignment: CDR1 MNHEY and CDR2 SVGEGT. The V gene lost 6 bases and the J gene lost 5 bases, with 10 bases spanning the gap. CDR3 loop: CASSQRPETQYF. The CDR3 DNA sequence: TGTGCCAGCAGCCAGCGACCGGAGACCCAGTACTTC.

This clonotype was detected many times. The V gene is TRBV20-1, the J gene TRBJ2-2, with no clear D. Trimming took off 0 bases at V and 1 base at J, with 6 bases between the two ends. CDR1 and CDR2 from the germline V gene are DFQATT and SNEGSKA (reference sequence). This CDR3 spans 14 amino acids. The CDR3 DNA sequence: TGCAGTGCTAGAGATACTTGGAACACCGGGGAGCTGTTTTTT. Translation: CSARDTWNTGELFF.

This clonotype showed up many times. V gene TRBV10-3 combines with J gene TRBJ2-1; D tentatively fits TRBD1 or TRBD2 (5 bases each). The CDR3 runs 14 residues. CDR1 and CDR2 from the germline V gene are ENHRY and SYGVKD. The germline V and J ends were trimmed by 10 bases and 0 bases, with 13 bases remaining between them. Here the CDR3 reads CATTPGSSYNEQFF. CDR3 coding DNA: TGTGCCACCACGCCAGGGAGCTCCTACAATGAGCAGTTCTTC.

This clonotype has a count of ten or more. The J gene is TRBJ1-1, the V gene TRBV7-9; D is unresolved. The CDR3 is made up of 13 amino acids. Germline values: CDR1 SEHNR, CDR2 FQNEAQ (reference sequence). The V and J ends lost 3 bases and 5 bases respectively, with 10 bases between them. CDR3 DNA sequence: TGTGCCAGCAGCTTGGAAGTTTTAACTGAAGCTTTCTTT. It is translated as CASSLEVLTEAFF. Complete variable domain (other parts from reference TRBV7-9 and TRBJ1-1): DTGVSQNPRHKITKRGQNVTFRCDPISEHNRLYWYRQTLGQGPEFLTYFQNEAQLEKSRLLSDRFSAERPKGSFSTLEIQRTEQGDSAMYLCASSLEVLTEAFFGQGTRLTVV.

This clonotype was recorded at least ten times. This chain joins TRBV7-8 and TRBJ2-5, with TRBD2 as a possible D gene (5 bases). Trimming took off 0 bases at V and 9 bases at J, with 20 bases between the two ends. This CDR3 comprises 16 residues. Germline V gives CDR1 SGHVS, CDR2 FQNEAQ. As DNA, the CDR3 is TGTGCCAGCAGCTTAGCGGGTCGAGGGCTCGTCTCGGCCCAGTACTTC. Translated, it gives CASSLAGRGLVSAQYF.

This clonotype has just a few counts. Because it lacks the conserved phenylalanine or tryptophan at the end, this CDR3 is likely a read error. Because the CDR3's place on the DNA is in doubt, the DNA is left out and the CDR3 is given as listed by TCRdb. The V and J genes are TRBV2 and TRBJ1-6; TRBD1, as called in the table, went unchecked against the DNA. The CDR3 adds up to 13 amino acids, both ends counted. Looked up from germline, CDR1 is SNHLY and CDR2 is FYNNEI. CDR3 protein: CASKGARNSPLHC.

This clonotype has a single count. This may come from a read error, since a much larger clone is one base off. The V gene is TRBV28, the J gene TRBJ1-6, with unresolved D. From germline, CDR1 is MDHEN and CDR2 SYDVKM. The CDR3 is 16 amino acids. CDR3 DNA sequence: TGTGCCAGCAGCCCCAATCTGCCCCCGGTTTATTCACACCTCCACTTT. It codes for CASSPNLPPVYSHLHF.

Ten or more counts support this clonotype. The chain is built from TRBV6-5 and TRBJ2-3, with no clear D. Germline V CDR1 and CDR2: MNHEY, SVGAGI. V lost 2 bases to trimming and J lost 2 bases, with 11 bases between them. The CDR3 has 15 residues. The CDR3 loop is CASSYLGITTDTQYF. The CDR3 DNA follows: TGTGCCAGCAGTTACCTTGGGATTACCACAGATACGCAGTATTTT.

This clonotype was observed many times. This rearrangement joins TRBV12-3 or TRBV12-4 to TRBJ1-2, with D possibly being TRBD1 (6 bases). The CDR3 covers 15 residues. V was shortened by 2 bases and J by 5 bases, with 15 bases between the two germline ends. The CDR3: CASSLFLGRGYGYTF. CDR3 nucleotides: TGTGCCAGCAGTTTATTCTTAGGCAGGGGTTATGGCTACACCTTC.

In this sample, this clonotype turned up many times. This sequence joins TRBV5-1 and TRBJ1-2; 7 bases line up with TRBD1. The germline V gene encodes CDR1 SGHRS and CDR2 YFSETQ. This CDR3 is 15 amino acids long. The trim removed 2 bases at V and 3 bases at J, leaving 7 bases unmatched. The CDR3 coding sequence is TGCGCCAGCAGCTTTACAGGGGCGGGTGACTATGGCTACACCTTC. It translates to CASSFTGAGDYGYTF.

This clonotype was seen many times. The J gene is TRBJ2-2, the V gene TRBV20-1; maybe TRBD1 (6 bases). The CDR3 contains 13 residues. The germline CDR1 and CDR2 sequences are DFQATT and SNEGSKA (reference sequence). V was clipped by 5 bases and J by 5 bases, with 12 bases between them. CDR3 protein: CSAATGTTGELFF. CDR3 bases: TGCAGTGCTGCCACAGGGACGACCGGGGAGCTGTTTTTT.

As concerns this clonotype: This could be a read error, since a much larger clone is one nucleotide away. CDR3 sequence reads: CASSLSAGDDTDKQYF. The CDR3 region has the DNA TGTGCCAGCAGTTTATCGGCCGGGGATGACACAGATAAGCAGTATTTT. This rearrangement joins TRBV27 to TRBJ2-3; a weak D match, TRBD2 (5 bases). Germline CDR1 MNHEY, CDR2 SMNVEV (reference sequence). The CDR3 has 16 amino acids.

This clonotype was seen at least ten times. This sequence joins TRBV20-1 and TRBJ1-2; D remains unclear. Germline lookup yields CDR1 DFQATT and CDR2 SNEGSKA (reference sequence). V was clipped by 6 bases and J by 4 bases, with 9 bases between them. The CDR3 loop spans 11 amino acids. CDR3 nucleotides: TGCAGTGCAAAGGAAGGCTATGGCTACACCTTC. Its translation: CSAKEGYGYTF.

In its sample, this clonotype was seen a few times. The V call is TRBV7-2, the J call TRBJ2-3, with D hard to call. V was pared by 5 bases and J by 2 bases, with 11 bases between. This CDR3 spans 14 amino acids. In germline, CDR1 is SGHTA, CDR2 FQGNSA. In DNA, the CDR3 is TGTGCCAGCAGCCTCTTACAGAACACAGATACGCAGTATTTT. It codes for CASSLLQNTDTQYF.

The table lists this clonotype with many counts. The genes are TRBV20-1 and TRBJ2-3; D may be TRBD1 (5 bases). Germline values: CDR1 DFQATT, CDR2 SNEGSKA (reference sequence). V dropped 6 bases and J dropped 4 bases, with 14 bases sitting between them. This CDR3 spans 13 amino acids. CDR3 nucleotide sequence: TGCAGTGCGCAGACAGAAGCCCCAGATACGCAGTATTTT. This encodes CSAQTEAPDTQYF.